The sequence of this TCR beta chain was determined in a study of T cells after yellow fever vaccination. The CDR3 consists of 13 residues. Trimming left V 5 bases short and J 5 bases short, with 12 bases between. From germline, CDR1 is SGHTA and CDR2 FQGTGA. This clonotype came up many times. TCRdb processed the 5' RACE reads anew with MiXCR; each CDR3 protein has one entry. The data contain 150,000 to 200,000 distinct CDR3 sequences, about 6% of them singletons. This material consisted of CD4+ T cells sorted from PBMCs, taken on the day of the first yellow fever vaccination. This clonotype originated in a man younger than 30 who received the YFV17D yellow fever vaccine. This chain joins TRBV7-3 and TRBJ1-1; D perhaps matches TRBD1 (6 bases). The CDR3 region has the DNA TGTGCCAGCAGCCAGGGACATCAGACTGAAGCTTTCTTT. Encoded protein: CASSQGHQTEAFF.